This TCR beta chain appears in the sequencing data of a study of identical twins. TCRdb re-derived calls from the 5' RACE reads in MiXCR, one entry per CDR3 protein. This sample has 600,000 to 850,000 distinct CDR3 sequences; roughly 18% occur once, and the top ten carry roughly 13%. The donor group consisted entirely of healthy Caucasians. This clonotype was seen at least ten times. CDR3 length: 14 residues. V lost 4 bases and J lost 0, with 10 bases in between. Germline V gene lookup returns CDR1 LGHNA and CDR2 YNFKEQ. These same records also appear under a second study, on T cells expressing NK-cell markers. Per that study: The study drew TCR beta repertoires from sorted CD3+CD56+NKG2C+, CD3+CD56+NKG2C- and CD3+CD56-NKG2C+ T cells.

This TCR came from a young woman in good health. V is TRBV4-2 and J is TRBJ2-7; D tentatively fits TRBD1 or TRBD2 (5 bases each). Sequences were obtained from PBMCs. The DNA of the CDR3 is TGTGCCAGCAGCCGACCGGGGACCTCCTACGAGCAGTACTTC. It yields the protein CASSRPGTSYEQYF.